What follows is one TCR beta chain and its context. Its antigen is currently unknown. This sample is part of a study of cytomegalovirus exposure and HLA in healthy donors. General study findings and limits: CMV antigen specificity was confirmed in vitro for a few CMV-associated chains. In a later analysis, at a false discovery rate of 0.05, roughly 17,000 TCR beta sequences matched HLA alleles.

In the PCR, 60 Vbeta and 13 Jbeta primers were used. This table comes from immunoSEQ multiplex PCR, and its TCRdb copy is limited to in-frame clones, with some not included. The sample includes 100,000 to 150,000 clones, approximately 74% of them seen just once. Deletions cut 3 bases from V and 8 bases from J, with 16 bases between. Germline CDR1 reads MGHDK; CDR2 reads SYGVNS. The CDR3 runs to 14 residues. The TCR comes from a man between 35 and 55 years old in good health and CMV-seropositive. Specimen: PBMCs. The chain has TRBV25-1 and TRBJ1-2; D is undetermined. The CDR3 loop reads CASSEGRGGYGYTF. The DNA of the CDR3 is TGTGCCAGCAGTGAGGGCCGTGGAGGGTACGGCTACACCTTC.